This TCR beta chain was profiled in a study of naive and memory T cell subsets. Alpha and beta libraries were amplified separately from the second PCR onward. CD8 T cells were positively selected from what remained after CD4 positive selection. Four subsets defined by CD45RA and CD27 were sorted after CD3, CD4, CD8 and live/dead staining. The trim removed 2 bases at V and 9 bases at J, leaving 10 bases unmatched. The CDR3 extends over 15 amino acids. CDR1 SGHTA and CDR2 FQGNSA come from the germline V gene. General observations from the study: In naive cells, over 85% of TCR sequences were seen only once.

The beta constant-region primer was an equimolar mix of two oligonucleotides covering TRBC1 and TRBC2. A single record per CDR3 protein comes from TCRdb applying MiXCR to the UMI-ligation and nested PCR reads. The sample shows under 100,000 distinct CDR3 sequences, approximately 6.5% of them seen only once. This clonotype was observed many times. What it binds is unknown. The specimen sequenced was central memory CD4+ T cells from blood. V usage is TRBV7-2 and J usage is TRBJ2-1, with TRBD2 identical over 7 bases. This TCR derives from a human donor in good health. Here the CDR3 reads CASSLKVGGRGEQFF. In DNA, the CDR3 is TGTGCCAGCAGCTTAAAGGTGGGGGGGAGGGGTGAGCAGTTCTTC.